Listed here is a single T cell receptor beta chain. Trimming at V came to 5 bases and at J to 3 bases, leaving 13 bases not matched to a gene. This CDR3 region has 18 residues. The germline CDR1 and CDR2 sequences are SGHTA and FQGNSA. Assay: immunoSEQ multiplex PCR; the TCRdb copy retains only in-frame clones and omits some. The sample includes 100,000 or so clones, roughly 95% of them seen just once. This specimen comes from a study of technical replicates of blood from a handful of donors. The V and J genes are TRBV7-2 and TRBJ2-7; 13 bases align to TRBD2. The sequencing sample was made of T cells isolated from PBMCs. The receptor's source is a human donor in good health. CDR3 residues: CASSPGLAGTKPDYEQYF. CDR3 nucleotide sequence: TGTGCCAGCAGCCCGGGACTAGCGGGAACTAAGCCCGACTACGAGCAGTACTTC.